This TCR beta chain was found in a study of PD-1 blockade in classical Hodgkin lymphoma. Points from the study as a whole: Nivolumab starters within 1 year of ASCT were excluded.

The data were produced by immunoSEQ multiplex PCR, yet TCRdb's version contains in-frame clones alone and is incomplete. The sample carries 35,000 to 50,000 clones, approximately 70% recorded once. Germline V CDR1 and CDR2: MNHEY, SMNVEV (reference sequence). V shed 7 bases and J shed 3 bases, with 17 bases lying between them. This CDR3 is built from 15 residues. This clone was detected once. What it binds is not known. Exposure to brentuximab vedotin varied, and each patient had relapsed following autologous stem cell transplantation. Under best response, outcomes were complete response, partial response or progressive disease.

The receptor was derived from a human donor with classical Hodgkin lymphoma. This chain links TRBV27 with TRBJ2-3, with D perhaps matching TRBD2 (6 bases). This specimen was peripheral blood mononuclear cells (PBMCs), taken before the second cycle of nivolumab. CDR3 sequence (DNA): TGTGCCAGCACCCCTCAGGGACGGGGGACAGATACGCAGTATTTT. It encodes CASTPQGRGTDTQYF.